This is a list of T cell receptor beta chains from one sample in a study of vaccination effects on CD4 cells after COVID-19. The antigens these receptors bind are not known. Clones were read by immunoSEQ multiplex PCR, and TCRdb kept only the in-frame ones, dropping some. The data hold 55,000 to 80,000 clones, with over 65% observed a single time. The specimen was CD4+ T cells from PBMCs cultured with HCoV-OC43 spike peptides, collected before COVID-19 vaccination. Receptors were obtained from a human donor who received a COVID-19 vaccine. Both conserved end residues are part of each CDR3. A D gene is named only where the DNA matches it firmly. The size field is filled for only some rows; it gives once, few, many or a size class.

>-|TRBD2|TRBV3-1/TRBV3-2|TRBJ2-5
TGTGCCAGCAGCCAAGCGCTAGCGGGGGGGGTCTTACAAGAGACCCAGTACTTC
CASSQALAGGVLQETQYF
>-|-|TRBV18|TRBJ1-1
TGTGCCAGCTCACCACCTATGGGTAGGAGCACTGAAGCTTTCTTT
CASSPPMGRSTEAFF
>many|TRBD2|TRBV11-2|TRBJ2-1
TGTGCCAGCAGCCTAGGGGCGGGGGGGCCCAATGAGCAGTTCTTC
CASSLGAGGPNEQFF
>-|-|TRBV27|TRBJ1-2
TGTGCCAGCAGTTTGGTTGGATTAGGGACCCAACTCGCTGGCTACACCTTC
CASSLVGLGTQLAGYTF
>-|TRBD2|TRBV15|TRBJ2-2
TGTGCCACCAGCAGATTAGCGGGGGTGAACACCGGGGAGCTGTTTTTT
CATSRLAGVNTGELFF
>few|-|TRBV5-1|TRBJ2-2
TGCGCCAGCAGCTCCCTAGAGGGGCACACCGGGGAGCTGTTTTTT
CASSSLEGHTGELFF
>-|TRBD1|TRBV11-3|TRBJ2-3
TGTGCCAGCAGCCTGGGACAGGGATCAGATACGCAGTATTTT
CASSLGQGSDTQYF
>-|TRBD1|TRBV29-1|TRBJ1-4
TGCAGCGTACCCGGACAGGGCGGGAATGAAAAACTGTTTTTT
CSVPGQGGNEKLFF
>once|-|TRBV11-2|TRBJ2-1
TGTGCCAGCAGGTTTCCGGGGATCACCTACAATGAGCAGTTCTTC
CASRFPGITYNEQFF
>-|TRBD2|TRBV7-6|TRBJ2-2
TGTGCCAGCAGCTTAAGGACGGTCAGCGGGGGATTCGCCGGGGAGCTGTTTTTT
CASSLRTVSGGFAGELFF
>-|-|TRBV7-2|TRBJ1-1
TGTGCCAGCAGCTCGACCCCGAACACTGAAGCTTTCTTT
CASSSTPNTEAFF
>-|TRBD1|TRBV24-1|TRBJ2-3
TGTGCCACCAGTGAACAGGGGTCCAGCACAGATACGCAGTATTTT
CATSEQGSSTDTQYF
>-|-|TRBV5-1|TRBJ1-6
TGCGCCAGCAGCTTGGAACAGTATAATTCACCCCTCCACTTT
CASSLEQYNSPLHF
>-|TRBD1|TRBV28|TRBJ1-1
TGTGCCAGCACACTGCCGGGACAGGGGGCGGGAACTGAAGCTTTCTTT
CASTLPGQGAGTEAFF
>-|TRBD2|TRBV7-3|TRBJ2-5
TGTGCCAGCAGCTTAGGGGGGGGAATGACTGAGACCCAGTACTTC
CASSLGGGMTETQYF
>-|TRBD2|TRBV29-1|TRBJ2-1
TGCAGCGCCCAGACTAGCGGAGCAAACAATGAGCAGTTCTTC
CSAQTSGANNEQFF
>-|TRBD1|TRBV3-1/TRBV3-2|TRBJ1-5
TGTGCCAGCAGCCTAGGGACAGGTACAAATCAGCCCCAGCATTTT
CASSLGTGTNQPQHF
>-|-|TRBV7-8|TRBJ1-1
TGTGCCAGCAGCTTACGGGAGGGGCTGAACACTGAAGCTTTCTTT
CASSLREGLNTEAFF
>-|TRBD2|TRBV3-1/TRBV3-2|TRBJ2-3
TGTGCCAGCAGAAGGAGTCGGCTAGCGGGTCCTACTAGCACAGATACGCAGTATTTT
CASRRSRLAGPTSTDTQYF
>-|-|TRBV28|TRBJ1-1
TGTGCCAGCAGCCTAGGACAGAACACTGAAGCTTTCTTT
CASSLGQNTEAFF
>-|-|TRBV7-3|TRBJ2-2
TGTGCCAGCAGCCCTTGGACAGAATCGAACACCGGGGAGCTGTTTTTT
CASSPWTESNTGELFF
>-|-|TRBV6-6|TRBJ2-6
TGTGCCAGCAGTTACGGGACCTCTGGGGCCAACGTCCTGACTTTC
CASSYGTSGANVLTF
>-|TRBD2|TRBV4-2|TRBJ2-3
TGTGCCAGCAGCCACAGCGGGGGGTCTAACACAGATACGCAGTATTTT
CASSHSGGSNTDTQYF
>few|-|TRBV5-4|TRBJ1-2
TGTGCCAGCAGCTCATCCGCGGACTATGGCTACACCTTC
CASSSSADYGYTF
>-|-|TRBV4-2|TRBJ1-1
TGTGCCAGCAGCCAAGATCATATGGTGAACACTGAAGCTTTCTTT
CASSQDHMVNTEAFF
>-|-|TRBV5-5|TRBJ1-1
TGTGCCAGCAGCACAGGACGGAGGAACACTGAAGCTTTCTTT
CASSTGRRNTEAFF
>-|TRBD1|TRBV10-3|TRBJ2-3
TGTGCCATCAGTTCCAGACAGGGGGCAGGCGCAGATACGCAGTATTTT
CAISSRQGAGADTQYF
>-|TRBD1|TRBV18|TRBJ2-1
TGTGCCAGCTCAGCGCAGGGGGTCAGAATGGAGCAGTTCTTC
CASSAQGVRMEQFF
>-|TRBD2|TRBV7-8|TRBJ2-5
TGTGCCAGCAGGACAGGACTAGCGGGGGGGCCCAAGACCCAGTACTTC
CASRTGLAGGPKTQYF
>-|TRBD1|TRBV2|TRBJ1-5
TGTGCCAGCAGGGGAGACAGGGGAGAGGGGCCCCAGCATTTT
CASRGDRGEGPQHF
>-|TRBD1|TRBV18|TRBJ1-2
TGTGCCAGCTCACCCGCCGGGGACAGAACAGGCCAGGGCTACACCTTC
CASSPAGDRTGQGYTF
>-|-|TRBV27|TRBJ1-5
TGTGCCAGCAGTTTGGTTTTGGGAGGGATTGTAAATCAGCCCCAGCATTTT
CASSLVLGGIVNQPQHF
>-|-|TRBV7-2|TRBJ2-1
TGTGCCAGCAGCTTAGTTTCCTACAATGAGCAGTTCTTC
CASSLVSYNEQFF
>-|TRBD1|TRBV2|TRBJ1-4
TGTGCCAGTAACCGGGACAGCAATGAAAAACTGTTTTTT
CASNRDSNEKLFF
>-|-|TRBV18|TRBJ1-5
TGTGCCAGTTCCCAGGGGAAGGGCAATCAGCCCCAGCATTTT
CASSQGKGNQPQHF
>-|TRBD1|TRBV10-3|TRBJ2-1
TGTGCCATCAGTGAGGGGCAGGGGGAGTGGAATGAGCAGTTCTTC
CAISEGQGEWNEQFF
>-|-|TRBV18|TRBJ2-5
TGTGCCAGCTCACCACCAGGGCAGAGGGAGACCCAGTACTTC
CASSPPGQRETQYF
>-|TRBD1|TRBV6-5|TRBJ1-6
TGTGCCAGCAGTTGGGGACAGGGGGCGAAGAATTCACCCCTCCACTTT
CASSWGQGAKNSPLHF
>-|TRBD1|TRBV10-3|TRBJ1-2
TGTGCCATCAGTGACCCCGGGACAGCATACTATGGCTACACCTTC
CAISDPGTAYYGYTF
>once|-|TRBV19|TRBJ1-3
TGTGCCAGTACCGCAGGGACCGCTGGAAACACCATATATTTT
CASTAGTAGNTIYF
>-|-|TRBV2|TRBJ1-3
TGTGCCAGCAAGCGAGGGGGTGGCTCTGGAAACACCATATATTTT
CASKRGGGSGNTIYF
>few|-|TRBV6-1|TRBJ1-2
TGTGCCAGCAGTGAAGTGGGACAACAGCTCTTC
CASSEVGQQLF